Shown below are 15 T cell receptor beta chains from a single sample sequenced in a study of T cell repertoires in cytomegalovirus infection. Each CDR3 protein is one row after TCRdb ran MiXCR on the reads. The sample contains around 110,000 distinct CDR3 sequences, over 9% of which appear only once. These receptors' antigens are unknown. The sequencing input was PBMCs, sequenced either directly or after in vitro stimulation (not recorded which). The receptors here all came from a human donor in good health (CMV status not recorded). Some clones in this sample may be carry-over from other donors' samples.

This clonotype was recorded many times. This rearrangement joins TRBV19 to TRBJ2-1; D not resolved. This CDR3 region has 15 residues. Germline lookup yields CDR1 LNHDA and CDR2 SQIVND (reference sequence). The V and J ends lost 3 bases and 4 bases respectively, with 13 bases between them. CDR3 nucleotides: TGTGCCAGTAGTATTGATAGGGCCACTTACAATGAGCAGTTCTTC. As protein: CASSIDRATYNEQFF.

This clonotype turned up a few times. The DNA for the CDR3 is TGTGCCAGCAGCCAAGATCGAACTAGCGGGATAGTATACGAGCAGTACTTC. Translating it yields CASSQDRTSGIVYEQYF. The gene calls are TRBV3-1 and TRBJ2-7; 10 bases match TRBD2. This CDR3 comprises 17 residues. CDR1 and CDR2 (germline): LGHDT, YNNKEL (reference sequence). Trimming removed 0 bases from V and 4 bases from J; junction bases left unmatched: 9.

This chain connects TRBV7-9 to TRBJ2-1; TRBD2 matches at 9 bases. Trimming at V came to 4 bases and at J to 0 bases, leaving 10 bases not matched to a gene. CDR3 size: 18 residues. Germline CDR1 and CDR2: SEHNR and FQNEAQ (reference sequence). Here the CDR3 DNA reads TGTGCCAGCAGCTCCATAGCGGGAGTGGCGGGCTCCTACAATGAGCAGTTCTTC. Protein sequence: CASSSIAGVAGSYNEQFF.

In its sample, this clonotype was seen a few times. The CDR3 sequence is CASRISGRLSTDTQYF. The CDR3 DNA is TGTGCCAGCAGAATTAGCGGGAGGCTAAGCACAGATACGCAGTATTTT. V is TRBV6-2 or TRBV6-3 and J is TRBJ2-3, with 10 bases identical to TRBD2. This CDR3 is built from 16 residues. Germline trimming cut 6 bases from V and 0 bases from J; bases unmatched to any gene: 6. The germline V gene has CDR1 MNHEY and CDR2 SVGEGT.

This clonotype occurred many times. The chain has TRBV11-2 and TRBJ1-3, with TRBD1 as a possible D gene (6 bases). The V gene lost 5 bases and the J gene lost 1 base, with 12 bases spanning the gap. The CDR3 loop spans 15 amino acids. Germline values: CDR1 SGHAT, CDR2 FQNNGV. CDR3 nucleotide sequence: TGTGCCAGCAGCCCCGAGGGGGTTTCTGGAAACACCATATATTTT. Residues: CASSPEGVSGNTIYF. Combining the CDR3 with reference TRBV11-2 and TRBJ1-3 gives the whole variable domain EAGVAQSPRYKIIEKRQSVAFWCNPISGHATLYWYQQILGQGPKLLIQFQNNGVVDDSQLPKDRFSAERLKGVDSTLKIQPAKLEDSAVYLCASSPEGVSGNTIYFGEGSWLTVV.

In this sample, this clonotype turned up many times. The gene calls are TRBV5-5 and TRBJ2-3; D is unresolved. Trimming took off 0 bases at V and 4 bases at J, with 15 bases between the two ends. Germline-derived CDR1 and CDR2 are SGHKS and YYEKEE (reference sequence). The CDR3 is 16 residues long. The CDR3 region is CASSLGEPLRADTQYF. DNA of the CDR3: TGTGCCAGCAGCTTGGGCGAGCCCCTAAGGGCAGATACGCAGTATTTT.

This chain joins TRBV25-1 and TRBJ1-2, with 7 bases fitting TRBD1. The J segment lost 7 bases and the V segment lost 2 bases, leaving 10 bases of the junction unmatched. The CDR3 spans 15 residues. The germline V gene has CDR1 MGHDK and CDR2 SYGVNS. The CDR3 bases are TGTGCCAGCAGTGAAAGGCCACAAGGGGGCGGTGGCTACACCTTC. Translating it yields CASSERPQGGGGYTF.

This clonotype was seen more than once but under ten times. V gene TRBV30 combines with J gene TRBJ2-7; D is possibly TRBD2 (5 bases). The CDR3 contains 13 residues. Per germline, CDR1 GTSNPN and CDR2 SVGIG (reference sequence). Trimming removed 2 bases at V and 6 bases at J, with 14 bases between. The CDR3 DNA reads TGTGCCTGGAGTCGTAGCGCCCCGGCCGAGCAGTACGTC. Translation: CAWSRSAPAEQYV.

The sample holds many counts of this clonotype. The CDR3 region has the DNA TGTGCCAGCAGCTTAACTGGAATAGCGGGAGGGCGGATTGAGCAGTTCTTC. Its translation: CASSLTGIAGGRIEQFF. This chain connects TRBV7-3 to TRBJ2-1; 11 nucleotides agree with TRBD2. Germline lookup yields CDR1 SGHTA and CDR2 FQGTGA. Trimming removed 0 bases from V and 9 bases from J; junction bases left unmatched: 10. The CDR3 consists of 17 residues.

This clonotype was detected a few times. The chain employs TRBV18 and TRBJ1-2; a weak D match, TRBD1 (5 bases). With 3 bases removed from V and 8 bases from J, the gap between germline ends came to 19 bases. The CDR3 covers 15 residues. Germline V gene sequence: CDR1 KGHSH, CDR2 LQKENI. In DNA, the CDR3 is TGTGCCAGCTCACCGGGACTGGTTGAAGCCTGGGGCTACACCTTC. It is translated as CASSPGLVEAWGYTF. The full variable domain, completed using reference TRBV18 and TRBJ1-2, is NAGVMQNPRHLVRRRGQEARLRCSPMKGHSHVYWYRQLPEEGLKFMVYLQKENIIDESGMPKERFSAEFPKEGPSILRIQQVVRGDSAAYFCASSPGLVEAWGYTFGSGTRLTVV.

This clonotype was observed many times. The chain carries TRBV6-5 and TRBJ2-7, with TRBD1 matching over 9 bases. CDR1 is MNHEY, CDR2 SVGAGI, per germline. The CDR3 spans 14 residues. V was clipped by 0 bases and J by 3 bases; unmatched bases: 0. CDR3 nucleotides: TGTGCCAGCAGTTACTCGACAGGGGGCTACGAGCAGTACGTC. Translating it yields CASSYSTGGYEQYV.

This clonotype was recorded a few times. The rearrangement uses TRBV20-1 and TRBJ2-3, with D possibly TRBD1 on 5 matching bases. The length of the CDR3 is 14 residues. Trimming took 4 bases from V and 0 from J, leaving 11 bases between them. Germline V gives CDR1 DFQATT, CDR2 SNEGSKA (reference sequence). DNA for the CDR3: TGCAGTGCTAACAGTGGGGCTAGCACAGATACGCAGTATTTT. Encoded protein: CSANSGASTDTQYF.

Ten or more counts support this clonotype. The chain employs TRBV5-5 and TRBJ2-7; 13 bases fit TRBD2. CDR1 SGHKS and CDR2 YYEKEE come from the germline V gene (reference sequence). CDR3 size: 16 residues. V lost 2 bases, J lost 3 bases, and 5 bases stayed unmatched. The CDR3 DNA reads TGTGCCAGCAGCTTCCCCCGACTAGCGGGAGGCTACGAGCAGTACTTC. It codes for CASSFPRLAGGYEQYF.

This clonotype was counted at least ten times. V usage is TRBV7-6 and J usage is TRBJ2-3; 10 bases fit TRBD2. This CDR3 region has 17 residues. Germline loops: CDR1 SGHVS, CDR2 FNYEAQ. V lost 2 bases and J lost 13; bases outside the gene matches: 18. CDR3 amino acids: CASSLTPFWTSGSSEYF. In nucleotides, the CDR3 is TGTGCCAGCAGCTTAACACCGTTTTGGACTAGCGGCAGCAGCGAGTATTTT.

This clonotype was counted many times. The J gene is TRBJ2-5, the V gene TRBV11-1, with D possibly matching TRBD2 (7 bases). V dropped 8 bases and J dropped 1 base, with 11 bases sitting between them. This CDR3 region has 13 residues. Germline V gene sequence: CDR1 SGHAT, CDR2 FQDESV (reference sequence). CDR3 in amino acids: CASAGGLQETQYF. The CDR3 bases are TGTGCCAGCGCCGGGGGGCTCCAAGAGACCCAGTACTTC.